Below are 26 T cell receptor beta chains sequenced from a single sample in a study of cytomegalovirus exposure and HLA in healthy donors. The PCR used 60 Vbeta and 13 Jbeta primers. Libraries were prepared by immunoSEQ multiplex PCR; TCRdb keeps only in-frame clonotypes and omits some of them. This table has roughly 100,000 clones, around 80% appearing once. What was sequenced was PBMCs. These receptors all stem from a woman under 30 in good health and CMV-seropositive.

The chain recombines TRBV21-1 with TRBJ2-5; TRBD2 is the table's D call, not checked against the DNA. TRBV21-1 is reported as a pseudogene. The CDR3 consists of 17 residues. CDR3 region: CASSKVSFPFFQETQYF. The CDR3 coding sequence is TGTGCCAGCAGCAAAGTTAGCTTTCCGTTCTTCCAAGAGACCCAGTACTTC.

CDR3 in DNA: TGCGCCAGCAGCTTGGTCTCCCGGGACAACTTGAATTCACCCCTCCACTTT. Residues: CASSLVSRDNLNSPLHF. The J gene is TRBJ1-6, the V gene TRBV5-1; D is possibly TRBD1 (6 bases). The V end lost 0 bases, the J end lost 7 bases, and 17 bases lay between the germline ends. Per germline, CDR1 SGHRS and CDR2 YFSETQ. This CDR3 has 17 residues.

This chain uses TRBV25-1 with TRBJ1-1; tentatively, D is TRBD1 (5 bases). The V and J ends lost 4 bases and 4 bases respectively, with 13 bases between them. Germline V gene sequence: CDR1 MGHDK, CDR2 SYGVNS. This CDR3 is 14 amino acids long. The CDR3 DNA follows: TGTGCCAGCAGTGGCTACCAGGGCAGCACTGAAGCTTTCTTT. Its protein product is CASSGYQGSTEAFF. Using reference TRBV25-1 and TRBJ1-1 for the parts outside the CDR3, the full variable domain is EADIYQTPRYLVIGTGKKITLECSQTMGHDKMYWYQQDPGMELHLIHYSYGVNSTEKGDLSSESTVSRIRTEHFPLTLESARPSHTSQYLCASSGYQGSTEAFFGQGTRLTVV.

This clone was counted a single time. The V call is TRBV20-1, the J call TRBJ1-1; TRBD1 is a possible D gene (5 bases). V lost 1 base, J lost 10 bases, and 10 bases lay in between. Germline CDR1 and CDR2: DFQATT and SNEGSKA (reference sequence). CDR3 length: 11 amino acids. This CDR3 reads CSARGPQGAFF. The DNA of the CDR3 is TGCAGTGCTAGAGGGCCCCAGGGAGCTTTCTTT.

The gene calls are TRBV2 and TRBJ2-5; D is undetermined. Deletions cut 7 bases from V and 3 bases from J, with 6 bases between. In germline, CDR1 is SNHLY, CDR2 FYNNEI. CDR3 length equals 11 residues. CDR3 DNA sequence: TGTGCCAGCATTCGTAAAGAGACCCAGTACTTC. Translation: CASIRKETQYF.

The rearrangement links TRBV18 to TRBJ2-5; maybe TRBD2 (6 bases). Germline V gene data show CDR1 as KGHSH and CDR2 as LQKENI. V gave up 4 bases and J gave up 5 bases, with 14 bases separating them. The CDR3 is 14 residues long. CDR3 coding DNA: TGTGCCAGCTCACTGACTAGTGTCGAGGAGACCCAGTACTTC. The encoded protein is CASSLTSVEETQYF.

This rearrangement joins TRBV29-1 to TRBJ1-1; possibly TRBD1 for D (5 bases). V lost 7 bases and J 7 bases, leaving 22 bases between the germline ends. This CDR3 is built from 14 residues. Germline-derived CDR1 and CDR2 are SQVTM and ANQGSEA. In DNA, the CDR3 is TGCAGCGGCGAGGAGGGGCGAGGGAGGAATGAAGCTTTCTTT. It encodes CSGEEGRGRNEAFF.

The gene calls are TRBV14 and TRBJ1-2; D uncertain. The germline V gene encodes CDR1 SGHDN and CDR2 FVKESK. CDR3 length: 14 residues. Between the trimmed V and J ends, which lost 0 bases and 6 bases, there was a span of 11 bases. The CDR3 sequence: CASSQDRGIDGYTF. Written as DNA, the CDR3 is TGTGCCAGCAGCCAAGATAGAGGTATTGATGGCTACACCTTC.

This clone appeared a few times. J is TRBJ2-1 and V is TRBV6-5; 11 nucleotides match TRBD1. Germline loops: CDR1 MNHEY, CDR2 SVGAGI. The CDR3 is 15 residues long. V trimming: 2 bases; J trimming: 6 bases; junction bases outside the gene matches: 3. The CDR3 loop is CASSYRDRGFNEQFF. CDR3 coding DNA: TGTGCCAGCAGTTACCGGGACAGGGGGTTCAATGAGCAGTTCTTC.

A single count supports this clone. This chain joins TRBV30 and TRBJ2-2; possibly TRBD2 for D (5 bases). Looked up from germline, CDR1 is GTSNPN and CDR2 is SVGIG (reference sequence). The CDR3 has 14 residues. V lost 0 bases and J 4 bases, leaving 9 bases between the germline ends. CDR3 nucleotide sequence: TGTGCCTGGAGTGTACTAGTGAGCACCGGGGAGCTGTTTTTT. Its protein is CAWSVLVSTGELFF.

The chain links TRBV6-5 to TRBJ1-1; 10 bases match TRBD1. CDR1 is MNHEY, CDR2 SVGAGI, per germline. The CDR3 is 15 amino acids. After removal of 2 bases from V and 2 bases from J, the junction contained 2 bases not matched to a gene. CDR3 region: CASSYGTGANTEAFF. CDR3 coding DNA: TGTGCCAGCAGTTACGGGACAGGGGCTAACACTGAAGCTTTCTTT.

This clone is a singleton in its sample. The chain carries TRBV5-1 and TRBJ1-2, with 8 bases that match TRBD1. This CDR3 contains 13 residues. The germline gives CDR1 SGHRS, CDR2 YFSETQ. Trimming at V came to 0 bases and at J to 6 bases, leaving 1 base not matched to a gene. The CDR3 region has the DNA TGCGCCAGCAGCTTGGCAGGGGGCGATGGCTACACCTTC. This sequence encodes CASSLAGGDGYTF.

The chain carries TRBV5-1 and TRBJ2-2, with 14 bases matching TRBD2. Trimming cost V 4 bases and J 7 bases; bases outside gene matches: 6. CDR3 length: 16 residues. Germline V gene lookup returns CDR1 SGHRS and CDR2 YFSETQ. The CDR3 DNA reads TGCGCCAGCAGCCCGGGACTAGCGGGAGTGGGCGGGGAGCTGTTTTTT. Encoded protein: CASSPGLAGVGGELFF.

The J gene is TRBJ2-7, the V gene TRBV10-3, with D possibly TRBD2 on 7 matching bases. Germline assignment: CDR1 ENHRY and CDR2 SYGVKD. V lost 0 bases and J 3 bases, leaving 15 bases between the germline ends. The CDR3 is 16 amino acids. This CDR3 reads CAISESGGRDDYEQYF. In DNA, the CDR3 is TGTGCCATCAGTGAGTCGGGGGGGCGGGACGACTACGAGCAGTACTTC.

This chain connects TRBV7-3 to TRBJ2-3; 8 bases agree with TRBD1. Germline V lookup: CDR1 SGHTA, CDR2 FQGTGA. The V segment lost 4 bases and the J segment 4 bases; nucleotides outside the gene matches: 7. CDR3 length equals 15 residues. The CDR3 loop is CASSYGQGGADTQYF. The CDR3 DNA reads TGTGCCAGCAGCTATGGACAGGGTGGCGCAGATACGCAGTATTTT.

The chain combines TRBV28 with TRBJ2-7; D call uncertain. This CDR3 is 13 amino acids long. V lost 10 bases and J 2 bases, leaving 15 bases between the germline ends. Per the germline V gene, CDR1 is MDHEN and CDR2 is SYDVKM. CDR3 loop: CAMSGPPTYEQYF. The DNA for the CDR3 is TGTGCCATGTCAGGCCCACCTACCTACGAGCAGTACTTC.

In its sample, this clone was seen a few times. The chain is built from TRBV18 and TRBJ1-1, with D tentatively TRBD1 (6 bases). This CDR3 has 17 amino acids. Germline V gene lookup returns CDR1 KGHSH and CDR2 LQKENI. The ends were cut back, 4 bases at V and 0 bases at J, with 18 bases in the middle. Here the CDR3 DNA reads TGTGCCAGCTCACGAGGCAGCCCAGGGGTGGTGAACACTGAAGCTTTCTTT. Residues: CASSRGSPGVVNTEAFF.

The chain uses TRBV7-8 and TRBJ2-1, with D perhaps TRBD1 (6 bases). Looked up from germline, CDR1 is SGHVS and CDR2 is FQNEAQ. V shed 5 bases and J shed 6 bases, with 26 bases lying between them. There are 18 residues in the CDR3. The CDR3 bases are TGTGCCAGCAGCCCCGGGACATCCGGGGTCCATTTCTCCAATGAGCAGTTCTTC. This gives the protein CASSPGTSGVHFSNEQFF.

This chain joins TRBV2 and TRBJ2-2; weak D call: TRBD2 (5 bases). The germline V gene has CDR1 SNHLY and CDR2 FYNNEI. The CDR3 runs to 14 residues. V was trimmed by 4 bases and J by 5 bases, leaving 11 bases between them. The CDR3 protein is CASSVSGATGELFF. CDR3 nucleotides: TGTGCCAGCAGTGTGAGCGGCGCGACCGGGGAGCTGTTTTTT.

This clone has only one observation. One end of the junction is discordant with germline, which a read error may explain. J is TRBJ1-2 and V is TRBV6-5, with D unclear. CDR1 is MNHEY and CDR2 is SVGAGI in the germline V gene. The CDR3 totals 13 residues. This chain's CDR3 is CASRSVGYYGYAF. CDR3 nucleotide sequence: TGTGCCAGCAGATCGGTTGGGTACTATGGCTACGCCTTC.

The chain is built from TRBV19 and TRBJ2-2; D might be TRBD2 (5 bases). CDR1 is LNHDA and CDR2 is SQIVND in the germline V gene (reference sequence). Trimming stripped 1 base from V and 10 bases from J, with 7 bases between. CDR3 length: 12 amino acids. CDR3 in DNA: TGTGCCAGTAGTATAGGAGGGTTGGAGCTGTTTTTT. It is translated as CASSIGGLELFF. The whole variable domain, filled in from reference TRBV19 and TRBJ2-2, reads DGGITQSPKYLFRKEGQNVTLSCEQNLNHDAMYWYRQDPGQGLRLIYYSQIVNDFQKGDIAEGYSVSREKKESFPLTVTSAQKNPTAFYLCASSIGGLELFFGEGSRLTVL.

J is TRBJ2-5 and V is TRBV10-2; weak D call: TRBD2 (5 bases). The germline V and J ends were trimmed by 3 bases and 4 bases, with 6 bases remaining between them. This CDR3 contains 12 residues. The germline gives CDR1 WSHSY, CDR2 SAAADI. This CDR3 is CASSETRETQYF. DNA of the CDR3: TGCGCCAGCAGTGAAACTAGAGAGACCCAGTACTTC.

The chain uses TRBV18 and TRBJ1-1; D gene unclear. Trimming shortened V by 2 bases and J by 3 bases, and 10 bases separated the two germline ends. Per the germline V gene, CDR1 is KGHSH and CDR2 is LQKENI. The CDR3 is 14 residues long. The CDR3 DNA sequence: TGTGCCAGCTCACCATTGGAGCGCCACACTGAAGCTTTCTTT. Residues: CASSPLERHTEAFF. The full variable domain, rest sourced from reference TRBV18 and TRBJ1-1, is NAGVMQNPRHLVRRRGQEARLRCSPMKGHSHVYWYRQLPEEGLKFMVYLQKENIIDESGMPKERFSAEFPKEGPSILRIQQVVRGDSAAYFCASSPLERHTEAFFGQGTRLTVV.

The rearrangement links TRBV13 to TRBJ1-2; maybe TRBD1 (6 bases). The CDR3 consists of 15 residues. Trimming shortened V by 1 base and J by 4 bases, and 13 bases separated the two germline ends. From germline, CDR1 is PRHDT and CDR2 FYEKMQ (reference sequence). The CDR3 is CASSLAQGTTYGYTF. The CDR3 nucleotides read TGTGCCAGCAGCTTAGCCCAGGGGACCACCTATGGCTACACCTTC.

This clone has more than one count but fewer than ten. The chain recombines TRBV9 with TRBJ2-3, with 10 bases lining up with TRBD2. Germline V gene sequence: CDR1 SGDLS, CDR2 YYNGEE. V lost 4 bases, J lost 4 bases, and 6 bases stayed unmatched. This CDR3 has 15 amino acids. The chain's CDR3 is CASSQLAGAPDTQYF. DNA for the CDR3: TGTGCCAGCAGCCAGCTAGCGGGAGCTCCAGATACGCAGTATTTT.

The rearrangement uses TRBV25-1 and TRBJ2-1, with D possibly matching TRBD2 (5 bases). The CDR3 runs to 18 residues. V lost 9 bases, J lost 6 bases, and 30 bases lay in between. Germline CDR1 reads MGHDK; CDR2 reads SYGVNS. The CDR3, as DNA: TGTGCCAGTACGCTATACAATGAGGCTATCGGGAATCTCAATGAGCAGTTCTTC. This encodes CASTLYNEAIGNLNEQFF.